The 21 T cell receptor beta chains presented below share a single source sample, sequenced in a study of T cells after posttransplantation cyclophosphamide. Using immunoSEQ multiplex PCR, the repertoire was profiled, and TCRdb retains in-frame clones only, with some absent. The data show 40,000 to 45,000 clones, none appearing only once, with 2% to 3% held by the ten largest. The sequenced material came from PBMCs. All receptors derive from a man aged 35 to 55 in good health, CMV-negative, and a related stem cell transplant donor.

This clone was counted ten times or more. The V gene is TRBV7-8, the J gene TRBJ1-1; D perhaps matches TRBD1 (6 bases). Trimming cost V 1 base and J 10 bases, with 10 bases left between them. Germline CDR1 reads SGHVS; CDR2 reads FQNEAQ. The CDR3 covers 12 residues. CDR3 sequence (DNA): TGTGCCAGCAGCTTAGAGGGGGGGCGAGCTTTCTTT. Amino acid sequence: CASSLEGGRAFF.

This clone was recorded many times. The rearrangement links TRBV6-5 to TRBJ2-7, with a tentative D call TRBD1 (6 bases). V was pared by 6 bases and J by 8 bases, with 14 bases between. CDR1 MNHEY and CDR2 SVGAGI come from the germline V gene. This CDR3 region has 12 residues. CDR3 bases: TGTGCCAGCAGGGGGACCACAGGGCAGCAGTACTTC. Encoded protein: CASRGTTGQQYF.

The chain employs TRBV9 and TRBJ2-1; 15 bases line up with TRBD2. Germline V CDR1 and CDR2: SGDLS, YYNGEE. V shed 5 bases, J shed 9 bases, and the junction held 3 bases outside the gene matches. The CDR3 loop spans 14 amino acids. CDR3 DNA sequence: TGTGCCAGCAGACAGGGACTAGCGGGAGGTGAGCAGTTCTTC. This encodes CASRQGLAGGEQFF.

The V gene is TRBV27, the J gene TRBJ2-2; 9 nucleotides line up with TRBD1. The trim removed 1 base at V and 2 bases at J, leaving 2 bases unmatched. The length of the CDR3 is 16 residues. Germline assignment: CDR1 MNHEY and CDR2 SMNVEV (reference sequence). CDR3 region: CASSLWGQGNTGELFF. CDR3 sequence (DNA): TGTGCCAGCAGTTTATGGGGACAGGGAAACACCGGGGAGCTGTTTTTT.

This clone has a count of ten or more. The rearrangement joins TRBV7-8 to TRBJ1-1, with 7 positions matching TRBD1. V trimming: 5 bases; J trimming: 12 bases; junction bases outside the gene matches: 9. In germline, CDR1 is SGHVS, CDR2 FQNEAQ. The CDR3 has 12 amino acids. The CDR3 sequence: CASSPAGQETFF. The CDR3 bases are TGTGCCAGCAGCCCCGCTGGACAGGAAACTTTCTTT.

The table lists this clone with a few counts. This chain joins TRBV27 and TRBJ2-2; 10 bases line up with TRBD2. This CDR3 has 15 amino acids. V was pared by 2 bases and J by 7 bases, with 4 bases of the junction left unmatched. Germline lookup yields CDR1 MNHEY and CDR2 SMNVEV (reference sequence). CDR3 in amino acids: CASSLGAGGNGELFF. The CDR3 region has the DNA TGTGCCAGCAGTTTAGGAGCGGGAGGGAACGGGGAGCTGTTTTTT.

This clone was picked up many times. The rearrangement links TRBV9 to TRBJ2-3; no firm D call. Germline assignment: CDR1 SGDLS and CDR2 YYNGEE. The length of the CDR3 is 15 residues. Trimming took 0 bases from V and 5 from J, leaving 13 bases between them. Written as DNA, the CDR3 is TGTGCCAGCAGCGTAGAGTCTACGATGCAAGATACGCAGTATTTT. Amino acid sequence: CASSVESTMQDTQYF.

This clone was seen repeatedly, ten times or more. V and J are TRBV7-8 and TRBJ1-6; maybe TRBD1 (6 bases). The CDR3 is 16 amino acids. V was pared by 5 bases and J by 10 bases, with 21 bases between. Germline assignment: CDR1 SGHVS and CDR2 FQNEAQ. This CDR3 is CASSKGSPDRRSPLHF. The CDR3 nucleotides are TGTGCCAGCAGCAAAGGGTCCCCGGACAGACGGTCACCCCTCCACTTT.

This clone has a count of ten or more. The rearrangement links TRBV19 to TRBJ1-5, with D possibly being TRBD1 (6 bases). V was cut by 3 bases and J by 0 bases, with 15 bases left in between. CDR3 length: 17 residues. Germline-derived CDR1 and CDR2 are LNHDA and SQIVND (reference sequence). The CDR3 DNA follows: TGTGCCAGTAGTATGCGGACAGATCATTATAGCAATCAGCCCCAGCATTTT. Translating gives CASSMRTDHYSNQPQHF.

This clone has ten or more counts. This chain joins TRBV5-1 and TRBJ2-2, with TRBD1 identical over 8 bases. Germline lookup yields CDR1 SGHRS and CDR2 YFSETQ. This CDR3 region has 16 residues. The junction had 3 bases not matched to a gene; V was cut back by 2 bases and J by 0 bases. The CDR3 here is CASSLQGGANTGELFF. Written as DNA, the CDR3 is TGCGCCAGCAGCTTACAGGGGGGAGCGAACACCGGGGAGCTGTTTTTT.

This clone was counted at least ten times. This chain joins TRBV11-3 and TRBJ2-2; TRBD2 agrees at 9 bases. This CDR3 comprises 17 residues. Per the germline V gene, CDR1 is SGHNT and CDR2 is YENEEA. V shed 1 base and J 0 bases; nucleotides not matched to a gene: 3. The CDR3, as DNA: TGTGCCAGCAGCTTAGGGCTAGCGGGGACGAACACCGGGGAGCTGTTTTTT. It codes for CASSLGLAGTNTGELFF.

This clone was observed many times. The chain combines TRBV14 with TRBJ2-5; D ambiguous. Per germline, CDR1 SGHDN and CDR2 FVKESK. CDR3 length: 13 amino acids. The germline V and J ends were trimmed by 1 base and 5 bases, with 8 bases remaining between them. The DNA of the CDR3 is TGTGCCAGCAGCCAAGGCGTTCGGGAGACCCAGTACTTC. As protein: CASSQGVRETQYF.

Ten or more counts support this clone. The V gene is TRBV4-1, the J gene TRBJ2-1, with a weak D call TRBD2 (7 bases). The V end lost 5 bases, the J end lost 9 bases, and 14 bases lay between the germline ends. The length of the CDR3 is 13 residues. The germline CDR1 and CDR2 sequences are MGHRA and YSYEKL. The CDR3 DNA follows: TGCGCCAGCAGCAACAGGGAGGGCAGTGAGCAGTTCTTC. This translates into CASSNREGSEQFF.

This clone was found many times. The chain recombines TRBV4-1 with TRBJ2-3; TRBD2 might be the D (6 bases). CDR1 and CDR2 (germline): MGHRA, YSYEKL. The CDR3 contains 17 residues. V was shortened by 0 bases and J by 1 base, with 14 bases between the two germline ends. The chain's CDR3 is CASSQDRGNFGTDTQYF. The CDR3 region has the DNA TGCGCCAGCAGCCAAGATCGGGGGAACTTCGGCACAGATACGCAGTATTTT.

Only a few counts were recorded for this clone. This chain connects TRBV29-1 to TRBJ2-5; 8 bases are a match to TRBD1. Trimming at V came to 7 bases and at J to 0 bases, leaving 10 bases not matched to a gene. CDR3 length: 15 residues. The germline gives CDR1 SQVTM, CDR2 ANQGSEA. The DNA for the CDR3 is TGCAGCGCCGTGGGGTTGACAGGGGACCAAGAGACCCAGTACTTC. Translating it yields CSAVGLTGDQETQYF.

This rearrangement joins TRBV7-8 to TRBJ2-5, with D maybe TRBD2 (6 bases). Germline V gene sequence: CDR1 SGHVS, CDR2 FQNEAQ. CDR3 length: 16 residues. V was trimmed by 5 bases and J by 4 bases, leaving 20 bases between them. CDR3 protein: CASSPPRVWGGETQYF. CDR3 nucleotides: TGTGCCAGCAGCCCTCCTCGGGTATGGGGAGGAGAGACCCAGTACTTC.

A few counts support this clone. The J gene is TRBJ1-6, the V gene TRBV18, with D tentatively TRBD1 (5 bases). Trimming cost V 1 base and J 7 bases, with 11 bases left between them. This CDR3 comprises 15 residues. Germline values: CDR1 KGHSH, CDR2 LQKENI. The CDR3 coding sequence is TGTGCCAGCTCACCACTCCAGGGAAAAAATTCACCCCTCCACTTT. Protein sequence: CASSPLQGKNSPLHF.

The sample holds many counts of this clone. The chain joins TRBV4-3 to TRBJ2-3; 7 nucleotides align to TRBD2. V lost 2 bases and J lost 7; bases outside the gene matches: 3. The CDR3 is 13 residues long. The germline V gene has CDR1 LGHNA and CDR2 YSLEER. The CDR3 region has the DNA TGCGCCAGCAGCCAAACTAGCGACAATACGCAGTATTTT. The encoded protein is CASSQTSDNTQYF.

This clone showed up many times. The rearrangement joins TRBV7-3 to TRBJ2-5, with 8 positions matching TRBD2. J lost 4 bases, V lost 1 base, and 8 bases had no gene match. Per the germline V gene, CDR1 is SGHTA and CDR2 is FQGTGA. CDR3 length: 16 amino acids. The chain's CDR3 is CASSLKSGAGVETQYF. The CDR3 coding sequence is TGTGCCAGCAGCTTAAAGTCGGGAGCGGGAGTAGAGACCCAGTACTTC. The full variable domain, rest sourced from reference TRBV7-3 and TRBJ2-5, is GAGVSQTPSNKVTEKGKYVELRCDPISGHTALYWYRQSLGQGPEFLIYFQGTGAADDSGLPNDRFFAVRPEGSVSTLKIQRTERGDSAVYLCASSLKSGAGVETQYFGPGTRLLVL.

This clone showed up many times. The gene calls are TRBV5-6 and TRBJ2-2; no firm D call. Germline CDR1 SGHDT, CDR2 YYEEEE. The CDR3 runs 11 residues. V shed 4 bases and J shed 6 bases, with 4 bases lying between them. The CDR3 spells CASSLPGELFF. In nucleotides, the CDR3 is TGTGCCAGCAGCCTCCCCGGGGAGCTGTTTTTT.

This clone was seen at least ten times. The chain uses TRBV5-5 and TRBJ2-7, with 8 positions matching TRBD2. Germline lookup yields CDR1 SGHKS and CDR2 YYEKEE (reference sequence). J lost 5 bases, V lost 5 bases, and 12 bases had no gene match. The CDR3 runs to 15 residues. CDR3 nucleotides: TGTGCCAGCAGGCCCGGGGGGGTAGGGAATAACGAGCAGTACTTC. Translating it yields CASRPGGVGNNEQYF.